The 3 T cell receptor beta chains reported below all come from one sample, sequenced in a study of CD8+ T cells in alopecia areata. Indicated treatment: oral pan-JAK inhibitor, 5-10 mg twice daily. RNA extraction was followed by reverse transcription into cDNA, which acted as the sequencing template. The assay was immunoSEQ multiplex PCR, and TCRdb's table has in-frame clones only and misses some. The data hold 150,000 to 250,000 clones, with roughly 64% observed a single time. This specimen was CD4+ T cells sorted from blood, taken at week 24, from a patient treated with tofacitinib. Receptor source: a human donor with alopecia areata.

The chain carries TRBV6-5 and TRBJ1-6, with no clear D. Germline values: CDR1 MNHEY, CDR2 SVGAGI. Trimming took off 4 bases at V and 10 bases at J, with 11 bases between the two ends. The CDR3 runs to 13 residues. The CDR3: CASSFKGASPLHF. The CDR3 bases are TGTGCCAGCAGTTTCAAAGGAGCGTCACCCCTCCACTTT.

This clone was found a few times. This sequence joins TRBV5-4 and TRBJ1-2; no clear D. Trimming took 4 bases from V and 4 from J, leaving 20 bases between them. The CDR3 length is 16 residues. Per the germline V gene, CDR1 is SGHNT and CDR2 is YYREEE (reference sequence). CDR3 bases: TGTGCCAGCAGCACATTAGCAGGAGGTTCCTTCTATGGCTACACCTTC. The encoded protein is CASSTLAGGSFYGYTF.

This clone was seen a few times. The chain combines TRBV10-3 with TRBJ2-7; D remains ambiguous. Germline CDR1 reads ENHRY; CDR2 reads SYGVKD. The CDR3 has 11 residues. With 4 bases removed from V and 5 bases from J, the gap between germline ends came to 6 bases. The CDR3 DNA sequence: TGTGCCATCAGTGGCGTCGACGAGCAGTACTTC. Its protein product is CAISGVDEQYF.